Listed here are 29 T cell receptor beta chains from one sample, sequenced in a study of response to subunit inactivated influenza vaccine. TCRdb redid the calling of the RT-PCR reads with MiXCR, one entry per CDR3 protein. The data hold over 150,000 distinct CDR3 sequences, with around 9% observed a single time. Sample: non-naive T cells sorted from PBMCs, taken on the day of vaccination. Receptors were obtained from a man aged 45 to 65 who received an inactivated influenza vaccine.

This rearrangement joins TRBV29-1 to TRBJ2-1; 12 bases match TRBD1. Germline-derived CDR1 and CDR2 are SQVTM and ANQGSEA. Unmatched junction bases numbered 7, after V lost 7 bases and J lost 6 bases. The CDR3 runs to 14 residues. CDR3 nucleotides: TGCAGCGCTGCCGGGACAGGGGGCTTCAATGAGCAGTTCTTC. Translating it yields CSAAGTGGFNEQFF.

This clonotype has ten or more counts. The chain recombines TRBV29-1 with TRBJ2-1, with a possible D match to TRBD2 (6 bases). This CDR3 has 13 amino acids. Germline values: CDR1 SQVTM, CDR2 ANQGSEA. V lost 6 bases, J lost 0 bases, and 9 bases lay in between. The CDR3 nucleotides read TGCAGCGTCTTTAGCGGCTCCTACAATGAGCAGTTCTTC. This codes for CSVFSGSYNEQFF.

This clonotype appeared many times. CDR3 DNA sequence: TGTGCCAGCAGTTCCCCATCGGGAGGGGGACGGAATTCACCCCTCCACTTT. Its translation: CASSSPSGGGRNSPLHF. V gene TRBV28 combines with J gene TRBJ1-6; TRBD1 might be the D (6 bases). CDR1 and CDR2 from the germline V gene are MDHEN and SYDVKM. V gave up 4 bases and J gave up 7 bases, with 20 bases separating them. This CDR3 comprises 17 residues.

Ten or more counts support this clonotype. The CDR3 is CASSRKIQETQYF. CDR3 nucleotides: TGTGCCAGCAGCCGGAAAATTCAAGAGACCCAGTACTTC. This chain connects TRBV12-3 or TRBV12-4 to TRBJ2-5; no reliable D call. The CDR3 has 13 amino acids. V was trimmed by 6 bases and J by 2 bases, leaving 10 bases between them.

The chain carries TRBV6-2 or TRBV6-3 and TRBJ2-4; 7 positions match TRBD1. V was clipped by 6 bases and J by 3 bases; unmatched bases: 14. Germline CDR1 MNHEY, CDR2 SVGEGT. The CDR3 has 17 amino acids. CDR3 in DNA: TGTGCCAGCAGCCCTCTTAGACAGGGTAGAGGCAAAAACATTCAGTACTTC. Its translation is CASSPLRQGRGKNIQYF.

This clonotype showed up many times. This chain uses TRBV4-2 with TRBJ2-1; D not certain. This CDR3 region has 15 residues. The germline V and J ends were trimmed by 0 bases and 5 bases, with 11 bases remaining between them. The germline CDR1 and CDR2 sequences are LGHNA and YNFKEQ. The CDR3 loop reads CASSQERQRNNEQFF. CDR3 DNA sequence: TGTGCCAGCAGCCAAGAGAGGCAGAGGAACAATGAGCAGTTCTTC.

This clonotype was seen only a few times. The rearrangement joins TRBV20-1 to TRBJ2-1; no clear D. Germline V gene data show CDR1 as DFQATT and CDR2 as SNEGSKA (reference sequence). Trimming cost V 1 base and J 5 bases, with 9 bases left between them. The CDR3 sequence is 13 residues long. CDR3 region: CSARGVLNNEQFF. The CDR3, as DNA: TGCAGTGCTAGAGGGGTACTGAACAATGAGCAGTTCTTC.

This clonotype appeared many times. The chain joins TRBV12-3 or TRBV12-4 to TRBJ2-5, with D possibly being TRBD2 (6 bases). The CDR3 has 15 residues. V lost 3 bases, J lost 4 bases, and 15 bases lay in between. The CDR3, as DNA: TGTGCCAGCAGTTTGTCGCCCGGGAGTGGAGAGACCCAGTACTTC. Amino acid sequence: CASSLSPGSGETQYF.

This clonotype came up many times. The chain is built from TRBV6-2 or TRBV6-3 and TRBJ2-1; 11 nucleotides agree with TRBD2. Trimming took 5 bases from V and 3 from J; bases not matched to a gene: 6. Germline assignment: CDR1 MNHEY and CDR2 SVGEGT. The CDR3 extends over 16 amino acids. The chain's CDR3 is CASSLSGRGYYNEQFF. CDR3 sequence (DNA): TGTGCCAGCAGTCTTAGCGGGAGGGGGTACTACAATGAGCAGTTCTTC.

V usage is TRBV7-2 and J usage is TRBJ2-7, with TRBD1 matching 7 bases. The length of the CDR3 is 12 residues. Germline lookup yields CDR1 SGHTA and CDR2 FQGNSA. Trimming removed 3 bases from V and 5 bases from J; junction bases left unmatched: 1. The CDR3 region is CASSLDRNEQYF. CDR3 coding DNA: TGTGCCAGCAGCTTGGACAGGAACGAGCAGTACTTC.

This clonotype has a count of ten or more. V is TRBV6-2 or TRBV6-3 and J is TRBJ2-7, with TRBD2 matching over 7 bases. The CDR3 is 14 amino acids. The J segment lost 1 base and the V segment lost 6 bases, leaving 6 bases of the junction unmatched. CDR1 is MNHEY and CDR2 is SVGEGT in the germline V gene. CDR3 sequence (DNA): TGTGCCAGCAGGGACTGGCGGGAGTCCTACGAGCAGTACTTC. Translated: CASRDWRESYEQYF.

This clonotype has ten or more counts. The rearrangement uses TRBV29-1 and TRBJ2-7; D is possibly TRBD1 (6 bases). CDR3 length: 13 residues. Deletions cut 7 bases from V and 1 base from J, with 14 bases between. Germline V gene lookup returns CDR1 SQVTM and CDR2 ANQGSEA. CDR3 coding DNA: TGCAGCGATAACCGGGACACTTCCTACGAGCAGTACTTC. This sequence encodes CSDNRDTSYEQYF.

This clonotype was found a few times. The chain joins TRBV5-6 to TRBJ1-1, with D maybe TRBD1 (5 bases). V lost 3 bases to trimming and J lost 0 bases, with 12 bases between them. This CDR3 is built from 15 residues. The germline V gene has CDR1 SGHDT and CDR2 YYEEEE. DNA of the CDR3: TGTGCCAGCAGCTGGGTGGGGCTATTGAACACTGAAGCTTTCTTT. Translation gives CASSWVGLLNTEAFF.

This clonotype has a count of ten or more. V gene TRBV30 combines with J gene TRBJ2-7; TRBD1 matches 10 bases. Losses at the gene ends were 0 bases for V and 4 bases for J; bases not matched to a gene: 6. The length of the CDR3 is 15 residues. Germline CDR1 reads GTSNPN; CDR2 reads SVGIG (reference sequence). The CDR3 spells CAWSVGPGQGYEQYF. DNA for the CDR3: TGTGCCTGGAGTGTGGGACCGGGACAGGGGTACGAGCAGTACTTC. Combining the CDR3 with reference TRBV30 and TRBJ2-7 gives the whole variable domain SQTIHQWPATLVQPVGSPLSLECTVEGTSNPNLYWYRQAAGRGLQLLFYSVGIGQISSEVPQNLSASRPQDRQFILSSKKLLLSDSGFYLCAWSVGPGQGYEQYFGPGTRLTVT.

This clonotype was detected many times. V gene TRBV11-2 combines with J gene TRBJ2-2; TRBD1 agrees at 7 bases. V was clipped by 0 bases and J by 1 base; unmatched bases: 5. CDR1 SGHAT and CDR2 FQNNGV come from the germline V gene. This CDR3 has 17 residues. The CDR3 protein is CASSLDRRTGNTGELFF. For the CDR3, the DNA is TGTGCCAGCAGCTTAGATCGCCGGACAGGGAACACCGGGGAGCTGTTTTTT.

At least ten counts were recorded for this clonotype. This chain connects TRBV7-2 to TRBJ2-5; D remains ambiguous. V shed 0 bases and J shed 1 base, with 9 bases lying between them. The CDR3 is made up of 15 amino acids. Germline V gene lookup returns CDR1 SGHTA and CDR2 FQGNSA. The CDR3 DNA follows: TGTGCCAGCAGCTTAGCTTTGGGCATCCAAGAGACCCAGTACTTC. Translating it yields CASSLALGIQETQYF.

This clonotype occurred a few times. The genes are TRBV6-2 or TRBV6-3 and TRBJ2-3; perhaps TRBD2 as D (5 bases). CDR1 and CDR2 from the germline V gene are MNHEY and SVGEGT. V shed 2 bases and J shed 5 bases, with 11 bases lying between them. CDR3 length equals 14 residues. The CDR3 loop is CASSYETTGDTQYF. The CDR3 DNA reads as TGTGCCAGCAGTTACGAGACTACCGGAGATACGCAGTATTTT.

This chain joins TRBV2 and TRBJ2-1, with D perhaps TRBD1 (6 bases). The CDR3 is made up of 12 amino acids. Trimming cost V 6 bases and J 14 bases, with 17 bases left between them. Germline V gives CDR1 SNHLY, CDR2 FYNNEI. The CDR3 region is CASRGGGGSEFF. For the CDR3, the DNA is TGTGCCAGCAGGGGTGGGGGCGGGTCGGAGTTCTTC.

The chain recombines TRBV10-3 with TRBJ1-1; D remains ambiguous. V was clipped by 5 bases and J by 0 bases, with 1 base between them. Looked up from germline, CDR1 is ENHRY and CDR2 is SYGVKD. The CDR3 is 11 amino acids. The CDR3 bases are TGTGCCATCAGTATGAACACTGAAGCTTTCTTT. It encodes CAISMNTEAFF.

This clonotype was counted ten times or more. CDR3 in DNA: TGTGCCAGCAGCCAAGTGGAATCGGACAGGAATTCACCCCTCCACTTT. Encoded protein: CASSQVESDRNSPLHF. The chain employs TRBV3-1 and TRBJ1-6, with 7 bases that match TRBD1. The V gene's germline CDR1 is LGHDT and CDR2 YNNKEL (reference sequence). Trimming at V came to 1 base and at J to 7 bases, leaving 7 bases not matched to a gene. The CDR3 has 16 amino acids.

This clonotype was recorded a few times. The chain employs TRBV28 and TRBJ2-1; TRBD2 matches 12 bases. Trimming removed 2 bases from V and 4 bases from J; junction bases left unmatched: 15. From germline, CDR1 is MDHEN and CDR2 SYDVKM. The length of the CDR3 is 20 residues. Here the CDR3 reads CASSLATSGSWSPTYNEQFF. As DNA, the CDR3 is TGTGCCAGCAGTTTAGCGACTAGCGGGAGTTGGTCTCCGACGTACAATGAGCAGTTCTTC. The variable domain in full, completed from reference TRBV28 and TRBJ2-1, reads DVKVTQSSRYLVKRTGEKVFLECVQDMDHENMFWYRQDPGLGLRLIYFSYDVKMKEKGDIPEGYSVSREKKERFSLILESASTNQTSMYLCASSLATSGSWSPTYNEQFFGPGTRLTVL.

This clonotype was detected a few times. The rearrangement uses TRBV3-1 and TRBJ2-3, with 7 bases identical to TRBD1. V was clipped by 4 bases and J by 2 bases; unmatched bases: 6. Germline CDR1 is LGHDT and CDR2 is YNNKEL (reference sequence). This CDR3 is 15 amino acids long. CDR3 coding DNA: TGTGCCAGCAGCCTCGGACAGGTACTCACAGATACGCAGTATTTT. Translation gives CASSLGQVLTDTQYF.

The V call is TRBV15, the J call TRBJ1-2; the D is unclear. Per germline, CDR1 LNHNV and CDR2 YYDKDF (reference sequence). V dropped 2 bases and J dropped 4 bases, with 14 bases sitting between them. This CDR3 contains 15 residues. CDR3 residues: CATSRTRGTTYGYTF. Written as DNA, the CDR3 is TGTGCCACCAGCAGAACACGGGGAACCACCTATGGCTACACCTTC.

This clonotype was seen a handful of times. CDR3 in DNA: TGTGCCAGCAGCCAAGAGCGGTCCAGTGTCTACGAGCAGTACTTC. Amino acids: CASSQERSSVYEQYF. V usage is TRBV4-2 and J usage is TRBJ2-7, with D uncertain. Trimming cost V 0 bases and J 3 bases, with 12 bases left between them. CDR3 size: 15 residues. CDR1 and CDR2 (germline): LGHNA, YNFKEQ.

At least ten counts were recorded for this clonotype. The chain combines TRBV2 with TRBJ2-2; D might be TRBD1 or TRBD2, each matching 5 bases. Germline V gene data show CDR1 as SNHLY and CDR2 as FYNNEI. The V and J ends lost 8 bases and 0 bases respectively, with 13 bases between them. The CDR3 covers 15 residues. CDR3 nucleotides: TGTGCCAGCGGATTCCGGGACCCGAACACCGGGGAGCTGTTTTTT. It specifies CASGFRDPNTGELFF.

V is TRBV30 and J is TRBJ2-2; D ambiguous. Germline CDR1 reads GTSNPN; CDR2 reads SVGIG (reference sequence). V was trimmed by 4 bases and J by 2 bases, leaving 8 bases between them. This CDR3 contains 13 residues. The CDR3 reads CAWTRLNTGELFF. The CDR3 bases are TGTGCCTGGACCCGGCTAAACACCGGGGAGCTGTTTTTT.

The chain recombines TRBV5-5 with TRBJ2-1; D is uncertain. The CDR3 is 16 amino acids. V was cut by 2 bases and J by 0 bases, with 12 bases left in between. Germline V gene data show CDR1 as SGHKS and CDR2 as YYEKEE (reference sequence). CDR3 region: CASSFEGISSYNEQFF. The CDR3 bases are TGTGCCAGCAGCTTCGAAGGTATCAGCTCCTACAATGAGCAGTTCTTC.

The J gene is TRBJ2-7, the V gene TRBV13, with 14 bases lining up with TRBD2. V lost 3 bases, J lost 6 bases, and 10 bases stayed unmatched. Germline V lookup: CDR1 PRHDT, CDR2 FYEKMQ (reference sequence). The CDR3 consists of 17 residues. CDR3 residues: CASSFPSTSGREAEQYF. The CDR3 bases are TGTGCCAGCAGCTTCCCTTCGACTAGCGGGAGGGAGGCCGAGCAGTACTTC.

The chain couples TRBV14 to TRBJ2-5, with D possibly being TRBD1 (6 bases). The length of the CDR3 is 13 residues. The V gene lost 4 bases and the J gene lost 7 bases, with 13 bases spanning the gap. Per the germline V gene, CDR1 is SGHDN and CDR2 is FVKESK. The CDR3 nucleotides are TGTGCCAGCAGCCCCGGACAGCCCCCGACCCAGTACTTC. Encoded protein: CASSPGQPPTQYF.